Below are 18 T cell receptor beta chains sequenced from a single sample in a study of blood T cell repertoires in COVID-19. Repertoires were generated with immunoSEQ multiplex PCR, while TCRdb's copy carries only in-frame clones and drops some. The data contain 150,000 or so clones, around 83% of them singletons. The material sequenced was peripheral blood. These receptors all stem from a woman aged 55-69 years with COVID-19, enrolled during active disease.

This clone showed up just a few times. The chain employs TRBV9 and TRBJ2-1; 11 bases align to TRBD2. V gave up 5 bases and J gave up 0 bases; unmatched junction bases: 4. The CDR3 extends over 16 amino acids. The germline gives CDR1 SGDLS, CDR2 YYNGEE. The CDR3 reads CASSLLAGVSYNEQFF. Written as DNA, the CDR3 is TGTGCCAGCAGTTTACTAGCGGGAGTCTCCTACAATGAGCAGTTCTTC.

The rearrangement links TRBV7-2 to TRBJ1-1; tentatively, D is TRBD1 (5 bases). Germline lookup yields CDR1 SGHTA and CDR2 FQGNSA. The CDR3 contains 13 residues. V lost 4 bases and J 5 bases, leaving 11 bases between the germline ends. The CDR3, as DNA: TGTGCCAGCAGCTCCCAGGGATGGACTGAAGCTTTCTTT. It yields the protein CASSSQGWTEAFF.

This clone was seen only a few times. The gene calls are TRBV25-1 and TRBJ1-6; 7 bases agree with TRBD1. The J segment lost 6 bases and the V segment lost 6 bases, leaving 2 bases of the junction unmatched. Germline V gene lookup returns CDR1 MGHDK and CDR2 SYGVNS. The CDR3 contains 13 residues. The CDR3: CASRDRANSPLHF. The CDR3, as DNA: TGTGCCAGCAGAGACAGGGCTAATTCACCCCTCCACTTT.

The chain is built from TRBV11-2 and TRBJ2-7; 8 nucleotides agree with TRBD1. CDR1 is SGHAT and CDR2 is FQNNGV in the germline V gene. The V segment lost 3 bases and the J segment 4 bases; nucleotides outside the gene matches: 8. The CDR3 loop spans 15 amino acids. In DNA, the CDR3 is TGTGCCAGCAGCTTTGCCGGGACAGGCATGTACGAGCAGTACTTC. Translation: CASSFAGTGMYEQYF.

J is TRBJ2-7 and V is TRBV27, with 10 positions matching TRBD2. The length of the CDR3 is 15 residues. Trimming cost V 7 bases and J 4 bases; bases outside gene matches: 10. CDR1 MNHEY and CDR2 SMNVEV come from the germline V gene (reference sequence). CDR3 in amino acids: CASNIAGGVDYEQYF. The CDR3 nucleotides are TGTGCCAGCAATATAGCGGGAGGAGTGGATTACGAGCAGTACTTC.

This clone has more than one count but fewer than ten. CDR3 in DNA: TGTGCCAGCATCGGGTCGAAAGCCAATTCACCCCTCCACTTT. Its translation is CASIGSKANSPLHF. V usage is TRBV2 and J usage is TRBJ1-6; D is undetermined. The CDR3 is 14 residues long. Germline V gene lookup returns CDR1 SNHLY and CDR2 FYNNEI. Trimming left V 7 bases short and J 7 bases short, with 14 bases between.

The rearrangement joins TRBV9 to TRBJ1-2, with TRBD1 as a possible D gene (5 bases). The CDR3 extends over 14 amino acids. CDR1 SGDLS and CDR2 YYNGEE come from the germline V gene. V lost 1 base to trimming and J lost 4 bases, with 11 bases between them. The CDR3 spells CASSVNAGRYGYTF. The CDR3 DNA follows: TGTGCCAGCAGCGTAAACGCAGGGCGCTATGGCTACACCTTC.

V is TRBV7-9 and J is TRBJ1-5; 8 bases agree with TRBD1. Germline CDR1 and CDR2: SEHNR and FQNEAQ (reference sequence). J lost 2 bases, V lost 5 bases, and 8 bases had no gene match. This CDR3 region has 16 residues. CDR3: CASSGGTGAGNQPQHF. CDR3 in DNA: TGTGCCAGCAGCGGAGGGACAGGCGCCGGCAATCAGCCCCAGCATTTT. Full variable domain (missing parts from reference TRBV7-9 and TRBJ1-5): DTGVSQNPRHKITKRGQNVTFRCDPISEHNRLYWYRQTLGQGPEFLTYFQNEAQLEKSRLLSDRFSAERPKGSFSTLEIQRTEQGDSAMYLCASSGGTGAGNQPQHFGDGTRLSIL.

Ten or more counts support this clone. The chain employs TRBV2 and TRBJ1-2, with D possibly matching TRBD1 (5 bases). This CDR3 contains 12 residues. CDR1 and CDR2 from the germline V gene are SNHLY and FYNNEI. V was shortened by 5 bases and J by 8 bases, with 12 bases between the two germline ends. The CDR3: CASSTREGGYTF. The CDR3 DNA sequence: TGTGCCAGCAGTACCAGGGAAGGCGGCTACACCTTC.

As DNA, the CDR3 is TGTGCCAGTACCCCCATCTCTAAAGCGGGAAACACCATATATTTT. Translated, it gives CASTPISKAGNTIYF. The chain combines TRBV19 with TRBJ1-3; D gene ambiguous. Between the trimmed V and J ends, which lost 7 bases and 4 bases, there was a span of 17 bases. CDR1 and CDR2 from the germline V gene are LNHDA and SQIVND (reference sequence). The length of the CDR3 is 15 residues.

The chain couples TRBV5-1 to TRBJ2-3; TRBD2 matches 9 bases. The V gene's germline CDR1 is SGHRS and CDR2 YFSETQ. This CDR3 is 19 amino acids long. After removal of 4 bases from V and 0 bases from J, the junction contained 15 bases not matched to a gene. CDR3 DNA sequence: TGCGCCAGCAGCGTCGTTGATAGCGGGGGACCCTCTAGCACAGATACGCAGTATTTT. It encodes CASSVVDSGGPSSTDTQYF.

The chain recombines TRBV30 with TRBJ2-5; D is unclear. Germline lookup yields CDR1 GTSNPN and CDR2 SVGIG (reference sequence). The ends were cut back, 0 bases at V and 5 bases at J, with 13 bases in the middle. This CDR3 region has 14 residues. CDR3 amino acids: CAWSVPNLGETQYF. CDR3 nucleotides: TGTGCCTGGAGTGTACCGAATCTCGGGGAGACCCAGTACTTC.

The rearrangement uses TRBV6-5 and TRBJ1-1; D unresolved. Trimming shortened V by 10 bases and J by 0 bases, and 9 bases separated the two germline ends. Germline CDR1 and CDR2: MNHEY and SVGAGI. The CDR3 runs 12 residues. Written as DNA, the CDR3 is TGTGCCATCGACGAGGTGAACACTGAAGCTTTCTTT. Translating gives CAIDEVNTEAFF.

The chain joins TRBV5-6 to TRBJ1-2; D is perhaps TRBD1 (5 bases). V dropped 6 bases and J dropped 3 bases, with 12 bases sitting between them. Germline CDR1 and CDR2: SGHDT and YYEEEE. The CDR3 spans 13 residues. CDR3 in amino acids: CASTSGTYYGYTF. CDR3 sequence (DNA): TGTGCCAGCACCTCCGGGACTTACTATGGCTACACCTTC.

This chain uses TRBV4-1 with TRBJ1-1, with no clear D. This CDR3 region has 15 residues. V lost 0 bases to trimming and J lost 0 bases, with 8 bases between them. Germline assignment: CDR1 MGHRA and CDR2 YSYEKL. The CDR3 loop reads CASSQDVAVNTEAFF. CDR3 nucleotides: TGCGCCAGCAGCCAAGACGTGGCGGTGAACACTGAAGCTTTCTTT.

This clone was observed a handful of times. The chain links TRBV7-6 to TRBJ2-1; 7 bases agree with TRBD1. Germline values: CDR1 SGHVS, CDR2 FNYEAQ. V shed 3 bases and J 6 bases; nucleotides not matched to a gene: 11. The CDR3 covers 16 residues. In DNA form, the CDR3 reads TGTGCCAGCAGCTTGGAACCGGGACAGTCCAGCAATGAGCAGTTCTTC. This gives the protein CASSLEPGQSSNEQFF.

This chain connects TRBV18 to TRBJ1-2; D ambiguous. Germline CDR1 and CDR2: KGHSH and LQKENI. CDR3 length equals 14 residues. V shed 6 bases and J shed 7 bases, with 18 bases lying between them. CDR3 loop: CASSAAGTYFGYTF. CDR3 nucleotides: TGTGCCAGCTCGGCTGCAGGAACCTATTTTGGCTACACCTTC.

This chain uses TRBV12-3 or TRBV12-4 with TRBJ1-2; D is possibly TRBD1 (5 bases). The ends were cut back, 4 bases at V and 0 bases at J, with 6 bases in the middle. The CDR3 sequence is 13 residues long. This chain's CDR3 is CASSWGANYGYTF. DNA of the CDR3: TGTGCCAGCAGTTGGGGGGCTAACTATGGCTACACCTTC.